This T cell receptor beta chain is drawn from a study of blood T cell repertoires in COVID-19. The wider study: COVID-19 samples, acute and convalescent, were from the United States, Italy and Spain. T cells, B-cell-depleted T cells, or PBMCs provided the cDNA or gDNA that served as material.

TCRdb's table, derived via immunoSEQ multiplex PCR, lists solely in-frame clones and lacks some. The sample lists approximately 170,000 clones, roughly nine tenths seen once, with roughly 3.3% in the top ten. The material sequenced was peripheral blood. This receptor was taken from an older man with acute or convalescent COVID-19.

CDR3 amino acids: CASKTVPSGYEQYF. The CDR3 DNA reads as TGCGCCAGCAAAACCGTCCCTAGCGGCTACGAGCAGTACTTC. This chain joins TRBV5-1 and TRBJ2-7, with 7 bases identical to TRBD2. The junction had 9 bases not matched to a gene; V was cut back by 6 bases and J by 3 bases. Germline values: CDR1 SGHRS, CDR2 YFSETQ. The CDR3 is 14 residues long.